This T cell receptor (beta chain) stems from a study of beta chain features in type 1 diabetes. Markers CD45RO/CCR7/CD25/CD127/CD95/CD27 served to sort CD4+ naive, central memory, regulatory and stem cell-like memory cells. This clone has more than one count but fewer than ten. Its antigen is undetermined. The study reverse transcribed the entire isolated RNA, so it sequenced expressed TCRB transcripts. Naive, central memory and regulatory T cell samples yielded around 3.4 million reads on average. Profiling relied on immunoSEQ multiplex PCR, and the TCRdb table lists in-frame clones only, not all of them. The sample includes over 200,000 clones, 9.5% to 13% of them seen just once. Germline-derived CDR1 and CDR2 are SGHAT and FQNNGV. Trimming left V 6 bases short and J 9 bases short, with 14 bases between. The CDR3 covers 12 residues. Findings and limits, study-wide: Cells with high TCR expression could be over-represented by cDNA sequencing. Type 1 diabetes patients had TCRB CDR3s that were shorter (moderately but significantly so) in all four CD4+ subsets.

Sequenced input: naive CD4+ T cells from blood. V gene TRBV11-2 combines with J gene TRBJ2-5; the D gene could be TRBD1 or TRBD2 (7 bases each). The sequence was obtained from a man aged 25 to 40 with type 1 diabetes. CDR3 coding DNA: TGTGCCAGCAGTTTACAGGGGAGGGCCCAGTACTTC. It codes for CASSLQGRAQYF.